The 19 T cell receptor beta chains below all came from one sample that was sequenced in a study of T cells after yellow fever vaccination. TCRdb called the 5' RACE reads again in MiXCR, with one record for every CDR3 protein. The sample includes around 610,000 distinct CDR3 sequences, roughly 14% seen only once; the top ten take about an eighth. The sequences come from PBMCs, collected on the day of the yellow fever booster vaccination. These TCRs come from a man aged 25-45 years who received the YFV17D yellow fever vaccine.

This clonotype was observed a handful of times. V gene TRBV4-2 combines with J gene TRBJ2-4; 7 bases match TRBD2. Germline V gene sequence: CDR1 LGHNA, CDR2 YNFKEQ. The junction had 12 bases not matched to a gene; V was cut back by 0 bases and J by 7 bases. CDR3 size: 17 residues. The CDR3 region is CASSQDNTGLGSNIQYF. The CDR3 nucleotides are TGTGCCAGCAGCCAAGATAATACAGGACTAGGTTCGAACATTCAGTACTTC.

This clonotype appeared many times. J is TRBJ2-1 and V is TRBV9; tentatively, D is TRBD2 (7 bases). The V end lost 5 bases, the J end lost 0 bases, and 18 bases lay between the germline ends. The length of the CDR3 is 17 residues. CDR1 is SGDLS, CDR2 YYNGEE, per germline. The CDR3: CASRSLGAGASYNEQFF. The CDR3 region has the DNA TGTGCCAGCAGGTCCCTGGGGGCGGGAGCCTCCTACAATGAGCAGTTCTTC.

The rearrangement joins TRBV5-1 to TRBJ2-1; 8 bases match TRBD2. With V trimmed by 3 bases and J by 4 bases, 9 bases remained unmatched. This CDR3 is built from 16 residues. Per germline, CDR1 SGHRS and CDR2 YFSETQ. The CDR3 DNA follows: TGCGCCAGCAGCTGGGGTGCGGGAGGATTTTACAATGAGCAGTTCTTC. Encoded protein: CASSWGAGGFYNEQFF.

The chain employs TRBV12-3 or TRBV12-4 and TRBJ1-2; D perhaps matches TRBD1 (6 bases). Deletions cut 1 base from V and 7 bases from J, with 7 bases between. The CDR3 consists of 12 residues. CDR3 DNA: TGTGCCAGCAGTTTAGGGGGGCCTGGCTACACCTTC. Its translation is CASSLGGPGYTF.

This clonotype came up a few times. This chain uses TRBV27 with TRBJ2-7, with D perhaps matching TRBD1 (5 bases). Trimming stripped 8 bases from V and 3 bases from J, with 14 bases between. The CDR3 covers 13 residues. Per the germline V gene, CDR1 is MNHEY and CDR2 is SMNVEV (reference sequence). CDR3 sequence (DNA): TGTGCCAGCGCAGGGTCGGGCCACTACGAGCAGTACTTC. Translating it yields CASAGSGHYEQYF.

This chain links TRBV5-1 with TRBJ1-6; the D gene is possibly TRBD1 (6 bases). V lost 7 bases to trimming and J lost 5 bases, with 19 bases between them. This CDR3 spans 16 amino acids. Germline CDR1 is SGHRS and CDR2 is YFSETQ. CDR3 in amino acids: CASAPQGSGDNSPLHF. The CDR3 coding sequence is TGCGCCAGCGCTCCTCAAGGGTCAGGGGATAATTCACCCCTCCACTTT.

This clonotype has just a few counts. Likely a read error: the CDR3 ends without its conserved phenylalanine or tryptophan. The limits of the CDR3 on the DNA are not certain, so only TCRdb's listed CDR3 is given. The CDR3 is CASSSIGRIVI. The rearrangement links TRBV5-5 to TRBJ2-7. CDR1 and CDR2 (germline): SGHKS, YYEKEE (reference sequence). From its first to its last residue, the CDR3 has 11 amino acids.

This clonotype was detected only a few times. This rearrangement joins TRBV12-3 or TRBV12-4 to TRBJ2-2, with D unclear. The CDR3 has 13 amino acids. Trimming took off 3 bases at V and 6 bases at J, with 8 bases between the two ends. The CDR3 DNA reads TGTGCCAGCAGTTTTTCTGGGGCCGGGGAGCTGTTTTTT. It codes for CASSFSGAGELFF.

The V and J genes are TRBV14 and TRBJ1-2; possible D gene TRBD1, 5 bases. The CDR3 consists of 17 residues. Trimming cost V 0 bases and J 2 bases, with 16 bases left between them. Per the germline V gene, CDR1 is SGHDN and CDR2 is FVKESK. Written as DNA, the CDR3 is TGTGCCAGCAGCCAAGACTGGGGGGTTGCATTCAACTATGGCTACACCTTC. Translating it yields CASSQDWGVAFNYGYTF.

The V call is TRBV5-5, the J call TRBJ2-7, with D unclear. V was trimmed by 0 bases and J by 6 bases, leaving 10 bases between them. Looked up from germline, CDR1 is SGHKS and CDR2 is YYEKEE (reference sequence). CDR3 length: 13 residues. CDR3 in amino acids: CASSLDGAIEQYF. CDR3 nucleotides: TGTGCCAGCAGCTTGGATGGCGCGATCGAGCAGTACTTC. Together with reference TRBV5-5 and TRBJ2-7, the CDR3 gives the full variable domain: DAGVTQSPTHLIKTRGQQVTLRCSPISGHKSVSWYQQVLGQGPQFIFQYYEKEERGRGNFPDRFSARQFPNYSSELNVNALLLGDSALYLCASSLDGAIEQYFGPGTRLTVT.

The CDR3 coding sequence is TGTGCCAGCAGTTTAGGGGCTCGACAGAGACGGTCCTATGGCTACACCTTC. Encoded protein: CASSLGARQRRSYGYTF. This rearrangement joins TRBV28 to TRBJ1-2; D perhaps matches TRBD1 (5 bases). CDR1 MDHEN and CDR2 SYDVKM come from the germline V gene. The V end lost 2 bases, the J end lost 4 bases, and 20 bases lay between the germline ends. This CDR3 has 17 residues.

The V gene is TRBV7-2, the J gene TRBJ2-1; 11 bases line up with TRBD2. Germline lookup yields CDR1 SGHTA and CDR2 FQGNSA. The CDR3 sequence is 16 residues long. Trimming at V came to 10 bases and at J to 0 bases, leaving 8 bases not matched to a gene. The CDR3 DNA reads TGTGCCACCAAGCTAGCGGGAGGTAGCTCCTACAATGAGCAGTTCTTC. Its translation is CATKLAGGSSYNEQFF. Full variable domain (remainder filled in from reference TRBV7-2 and TRBJ2-1): GAGVSQSPSNKVTEKGKDVELRCDPISGHTALYWYRQSLGQGLEFLIYFQGNSAPDKSGLPSDRFSAERTGGSVSTLTIQRTQQEDSAVYLCATKLAGGSSYNEQFFGPGTRLTVL.

The V and J genes are TRBV6-2 or TRBV6-3 and TRBJ1-6; possible D gene TRBD1, 5 bases. From germline, CDR1 is MNHEY and CDR2 SVGEGT. This CDR3 is built from 15 residues. Trimming took 1 base from V and 7 from J, leaving 11 bases between them. The CDR3 region has the DNA TGTGCCAGCAGTTACTTGACAGCCAAGAATTCACCCCTCCACTTT. Its translation is CASSYLTAKNSPLHF.

CDR3 in amino acids: CASSIAGRENNEQFF. DNA of the CDR3: TGCGCCAGCAGCATAGCGGGACGGGAAAACAATGAGCAGTTCTTC. J is TRBJ2-1 and V is TRBV5-1; TRBD2 agrees at 8 bases. This CDR3 has 15 amino acids. Germline assignment: CDR1 SGHRS and CDR2 YFSETQ. Unmatched junction bases numbered 8, after V lost 4 bases and J lost 5 bases.

A few counts support this clonotype. The chain has TRBV6-5 and TRBJ2-7; possible D gene TRBD2, 7 bases. Germline V CDR1 and CDR2: MNHEY, SVGAGI. Trimming took off 6 bases at V and 6 bases at J, with 12 bases between the two ends. The CDR3 covers 12 residues. The chain's CDR3 is CASRQGGVEQYF. As DNA, the CDR3 is TGTGCCAGCAGACAGGGAGGGGTCGAGCAGTACTTC.

This clonotype appeared a few times. V usage is TRBV11-2 and J usage is TRBJ2-7, with 11 bases aligning to TRBD2. V lost 7 bases to trimming and J lost 2 bases; unmatched junction nucleotides: 7. The CDR3 sequence is 15 residues long. Germline-derived CDR1 and CDR2 are SGHAT and FQNNGV. The CDR3 loop reads CASTMVAGGAYEQYF. The CDR3, as DNA: TGTGCCAGCACCATGGTAGCGGGAGGGGCCTACGAGCAGTACTTC.

J is TRBJ2-7 and V is TRBV6-1; perhaps TRBD2 as D (6 bases). The CDR3 is 15 residues long. Deletions cut 7 bases from V and 3 bases from J, with 19 bases between. Germline-derived CDR1 and CDR2 are MNHNS and SASEGT. CDR3 loop: CASIPGADNGYEQYF. DNA of the CDR3: TGTGCCAGCATCCCGGGAGCGGACAACGGCTACGAGCAGTACTTC.

This clonotype showed up many times. The V gene is TRBV7-2, the J gene TRBJ2-7; the D call may be TRBD1 or TRBD2 (5 bases each). Germline V gives CDR1 SGHTA, CDR2 FQGNSA. The CDR3 has 12 amino acids. V lost 4 bases and J 3 bases, leaving 7 bases between the germline ends. The CDR3 loop reads CASSSGRYEQYF. CDR3 bases: TGTGCCAGCAGCTCGGGGCGCTACGAGCAGTACTTC.

The rearrangement joins TRBV14 to TRBJ1-1; D is unclear. There are 15 residues in the CDR3. CDR1 is SGHDN and CDR2 is FVKESK in the germline V gene. Trimming removed 5 bases at V and 4 bases at J, with 17 bases between. The CDR3 DNA follows: TGTGCCAGCAGCGGGGAATGGCACCGCTCCACTGAAGCTTTCTTT. It translates to CASSGEWHRSTEAFF.